This T cell receptor beta chain was identified in a study of CD8+ T cells in alopecia areata. Looking at the study overall: At a dose of 5 to 10 mg twice daily, oral tofacitinib was given to treated patients.

The germline CDR1 and CDR2 sequences are LNHDA and SQIVND (reference sequence). V was trimmed by 5 bases and J by 0 bases, leaving 10 bases between them. This CDR3 is built from 15 residues. Reverse transcribed after extraction, RNA yielded cDNA as the sequencing template. Produced via immunoSEQ multiplex PCR; TCRdb's table is partial and in-frame only. In the table there are approximately 140,000 clones, around 87% of which are singletons. The sequences come from CD8+ T cells sorted from blood, collected at week 0. The chain carries TRBV19 and TRBJ2-2, with D maybe TRBD1 (6 bases). The receptor comes from a human donor with alopecia areata. The CDR3 DNA reads TGTGCCAGTAGTTTAGGACAGTCGAACACCGGGGAGCTGTTTTTT. Translated, it gives CASSLGQSNTGELFF.